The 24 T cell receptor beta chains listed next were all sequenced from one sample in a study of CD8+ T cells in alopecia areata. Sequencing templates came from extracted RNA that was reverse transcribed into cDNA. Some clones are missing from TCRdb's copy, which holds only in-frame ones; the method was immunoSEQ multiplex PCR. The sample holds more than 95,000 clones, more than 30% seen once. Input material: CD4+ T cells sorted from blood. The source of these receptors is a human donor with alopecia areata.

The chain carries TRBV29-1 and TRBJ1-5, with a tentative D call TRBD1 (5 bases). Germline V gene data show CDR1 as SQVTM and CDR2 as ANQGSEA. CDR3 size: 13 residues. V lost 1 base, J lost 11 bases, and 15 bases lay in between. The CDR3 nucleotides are TGCAGCGTTGAAGCTTGGGACGGGGGGACCCAGCATTTT. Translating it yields CSVEAWDGGTQHF.

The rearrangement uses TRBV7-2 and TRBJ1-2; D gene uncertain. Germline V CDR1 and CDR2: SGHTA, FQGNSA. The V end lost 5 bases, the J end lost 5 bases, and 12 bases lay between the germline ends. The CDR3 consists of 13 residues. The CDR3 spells CASSPDQQYGYTF. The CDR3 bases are TGTGCCAGCAGCCCGGACCAGCAATATGGCTACACCTTC.

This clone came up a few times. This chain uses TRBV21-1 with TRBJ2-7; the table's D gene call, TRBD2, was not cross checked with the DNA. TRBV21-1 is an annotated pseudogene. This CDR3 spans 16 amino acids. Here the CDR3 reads CASSNTNSGRGYEQYF. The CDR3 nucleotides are TGTGCCAGCAGCAATACAAATAGCGGGAGGGGCTACGAGCAGTACTTC.

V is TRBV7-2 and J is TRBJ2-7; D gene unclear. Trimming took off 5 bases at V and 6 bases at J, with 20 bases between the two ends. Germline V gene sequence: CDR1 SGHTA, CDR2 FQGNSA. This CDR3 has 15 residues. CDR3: CASSPRAFPLAEQYF. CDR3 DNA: TGTGCCAGCAGCCCCCGGGCTTTCCCCTTAGCCGAGCAGTACTTC.

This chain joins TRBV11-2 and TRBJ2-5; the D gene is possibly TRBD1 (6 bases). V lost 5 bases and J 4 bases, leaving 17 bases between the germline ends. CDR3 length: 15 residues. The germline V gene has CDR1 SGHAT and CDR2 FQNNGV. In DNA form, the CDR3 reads TGTGCCAGCAGCACAGGGATTCCCGAGGTAGAGACCCAGTACTTC. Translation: CASSTGIPEVETQYF.

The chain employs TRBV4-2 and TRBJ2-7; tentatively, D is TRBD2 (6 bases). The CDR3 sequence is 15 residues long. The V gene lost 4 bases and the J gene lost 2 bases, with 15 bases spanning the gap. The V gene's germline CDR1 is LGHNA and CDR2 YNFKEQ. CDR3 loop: CASSLPGAGTYEQYF. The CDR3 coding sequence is TGTGCCAGCAGCCTCCCGGGAGCGGGCACCTACGAGCAGTACTTC.

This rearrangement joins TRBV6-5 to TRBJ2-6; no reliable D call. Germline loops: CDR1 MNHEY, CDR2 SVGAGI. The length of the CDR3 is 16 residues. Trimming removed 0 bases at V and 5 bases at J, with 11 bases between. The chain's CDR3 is CASSYSTSSRANVLTF. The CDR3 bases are TGTGCCAGCAGTTACTCGACGAGCTCAAGGGCCAACGTCCTGACTTTC.

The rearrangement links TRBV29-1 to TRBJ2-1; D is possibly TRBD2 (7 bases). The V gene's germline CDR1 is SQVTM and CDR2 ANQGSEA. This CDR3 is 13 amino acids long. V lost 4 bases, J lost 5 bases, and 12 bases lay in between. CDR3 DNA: TGCAGCGTTGGAACAGGGAGGGACAATGAGCAGTTCTTC. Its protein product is CSVGTGRDNEQFF.

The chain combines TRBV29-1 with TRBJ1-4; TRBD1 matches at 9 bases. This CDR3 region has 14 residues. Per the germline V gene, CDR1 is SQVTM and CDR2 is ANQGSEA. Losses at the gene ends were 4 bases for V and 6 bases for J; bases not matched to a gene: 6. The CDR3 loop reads CSVGHRGRDEKLFF. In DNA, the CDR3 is TGCAGCGTTGGCCACAGGGGGCGGGATGAAAAACTGTTTTTT.

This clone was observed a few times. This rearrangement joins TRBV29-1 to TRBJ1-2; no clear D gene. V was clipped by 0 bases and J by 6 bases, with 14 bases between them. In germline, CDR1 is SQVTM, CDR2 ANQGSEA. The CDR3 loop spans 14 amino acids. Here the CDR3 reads CSVEDPFHSDGYTF. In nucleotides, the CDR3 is TGCAGCGTTGAAGATCCGTTCCATAGTGATGGCTACACCTTC. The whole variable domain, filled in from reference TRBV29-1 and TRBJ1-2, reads SAVISQKPSRDICQRGTSLTIQCQVDSQVTMMFWYRQQPGQSLTLIATANQGSEATYESGFVIDKFPISRPNLTFSTLTVSNMSPEDSSIYLCSVEDPFHSDGYTFGSGTRLTVV.

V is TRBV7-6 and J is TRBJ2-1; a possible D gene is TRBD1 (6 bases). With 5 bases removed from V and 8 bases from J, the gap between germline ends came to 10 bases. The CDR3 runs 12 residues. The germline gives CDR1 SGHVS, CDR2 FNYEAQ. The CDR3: CASSATGHEQFF. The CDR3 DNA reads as TGTGCCAGCAGCGCGACAGGTCATGAGCAGTTCTTC.

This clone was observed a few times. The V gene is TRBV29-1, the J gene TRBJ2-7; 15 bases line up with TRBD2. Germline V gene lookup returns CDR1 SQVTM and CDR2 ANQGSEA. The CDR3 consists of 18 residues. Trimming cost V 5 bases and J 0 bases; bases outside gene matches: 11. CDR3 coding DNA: TGCAGCGTTTCAGGGACTAGCGGGAGGCTAAGGGGCTCCTACGAGCAGTACTTC. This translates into CSVSGTSGRLRGSYEQYF.

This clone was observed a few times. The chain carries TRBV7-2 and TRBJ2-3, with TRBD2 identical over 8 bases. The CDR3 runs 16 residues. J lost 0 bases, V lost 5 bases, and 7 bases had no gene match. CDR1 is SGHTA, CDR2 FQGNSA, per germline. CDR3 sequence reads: CASSPVAGTSTDTQYF. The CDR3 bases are TGTGCCAGCAGCCCTGTAGCGGGGACGAGCACAGATACGCAGTATTTT.

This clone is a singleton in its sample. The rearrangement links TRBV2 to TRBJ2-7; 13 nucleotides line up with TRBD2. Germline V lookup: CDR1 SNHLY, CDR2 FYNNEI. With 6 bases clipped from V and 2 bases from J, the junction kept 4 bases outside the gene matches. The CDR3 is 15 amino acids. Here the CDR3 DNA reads TGTGCCAGCAGGTCACTAGCGGGAGGGACCTACGAGCAGTACTTC. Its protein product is CASRSLAGGTYEQYF.

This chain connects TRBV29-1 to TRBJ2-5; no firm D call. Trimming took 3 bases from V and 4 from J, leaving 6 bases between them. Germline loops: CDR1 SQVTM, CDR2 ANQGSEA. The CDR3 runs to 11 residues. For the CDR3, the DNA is TGCAGCGTTGATTATACAGAGACCCAGTACTTC. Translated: CSVDYTETQYF. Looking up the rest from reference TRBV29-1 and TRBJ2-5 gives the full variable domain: SAVISQKPSRDICQRGTSLTIQCQVDSQVTMMFWYRQQPGQSLTLIATANQGSEATYESGFVIDKFPISRPNLTFSTLTVSNMSPEDSSIYLCSVDYTETQYFGPGTRLLVL.

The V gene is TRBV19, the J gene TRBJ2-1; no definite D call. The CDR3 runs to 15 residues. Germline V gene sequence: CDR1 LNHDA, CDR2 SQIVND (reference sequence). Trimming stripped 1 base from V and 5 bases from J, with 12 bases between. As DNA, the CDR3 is TGTGCCAGTAGTATAGCGGGCAGCAACCACAATGAGCAGTTCTTC. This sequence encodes CASSIAGSNHNEQFF.

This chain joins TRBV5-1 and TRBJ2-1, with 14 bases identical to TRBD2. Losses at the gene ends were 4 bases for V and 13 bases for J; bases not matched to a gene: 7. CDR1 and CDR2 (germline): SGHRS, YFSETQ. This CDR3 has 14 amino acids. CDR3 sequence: CASSPGTSGSEQFF. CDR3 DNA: TGCGCCAGCAGCCCCGGGACTAGCGGGAGTGAACAGTTCTTC.

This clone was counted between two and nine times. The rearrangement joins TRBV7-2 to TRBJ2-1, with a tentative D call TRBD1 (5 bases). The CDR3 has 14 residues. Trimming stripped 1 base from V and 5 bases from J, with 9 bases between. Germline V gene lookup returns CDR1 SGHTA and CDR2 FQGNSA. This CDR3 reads CASSLEIGDNEQFF. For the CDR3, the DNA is TGTGCCAGCAGCTTAGAAATAGGGGACAATGAGCAGTTCTTC.

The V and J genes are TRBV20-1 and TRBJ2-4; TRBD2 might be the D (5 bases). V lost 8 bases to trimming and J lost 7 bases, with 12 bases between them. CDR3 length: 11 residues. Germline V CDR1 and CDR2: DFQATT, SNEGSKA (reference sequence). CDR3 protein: CSPSAGNIQYF. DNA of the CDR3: TGCAGTCCCTCGGCGGGTAACATTCAGTACTTC.

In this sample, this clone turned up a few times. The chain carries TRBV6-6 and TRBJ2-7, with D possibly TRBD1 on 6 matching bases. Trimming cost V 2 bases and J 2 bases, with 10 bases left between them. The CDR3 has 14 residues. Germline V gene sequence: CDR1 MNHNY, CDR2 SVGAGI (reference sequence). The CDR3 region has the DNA TGTGCCAGCAGTTACCGGGACACAGCCTACGAGCAGTACTTC. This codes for CASSYRDTAYEQYF.

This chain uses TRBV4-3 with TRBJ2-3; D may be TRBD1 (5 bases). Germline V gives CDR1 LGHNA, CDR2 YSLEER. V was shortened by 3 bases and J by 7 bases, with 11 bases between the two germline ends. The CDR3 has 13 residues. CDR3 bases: TGCGCCAGCAGCCAGTCAAGGGGATATACGCAGTATTTT. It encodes CASSQSRGYTQYF.

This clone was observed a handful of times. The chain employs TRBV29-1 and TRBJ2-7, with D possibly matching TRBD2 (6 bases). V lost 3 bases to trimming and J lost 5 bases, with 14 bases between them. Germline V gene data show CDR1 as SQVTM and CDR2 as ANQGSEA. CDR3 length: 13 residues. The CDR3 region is CSVDDGRIHEQYF. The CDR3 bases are TGCAGCGTTGATGACGGGAGAATCCACGAGCAGTACTTC.

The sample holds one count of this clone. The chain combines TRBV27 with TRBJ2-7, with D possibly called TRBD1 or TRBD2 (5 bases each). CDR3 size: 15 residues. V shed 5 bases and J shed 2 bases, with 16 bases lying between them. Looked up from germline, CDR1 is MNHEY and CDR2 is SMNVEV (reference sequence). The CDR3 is CASSGTGTAAYEQYF. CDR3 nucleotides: TGTGCCAGCAGTGGGACCGGGACGGCTGCCTACGAGCAGTACTTC.

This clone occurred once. The CDR3: CASSLELNTEAFF. For the CDR3, the DNA is TGCGCCAGCAGCTTAGAGCTGAACACTGAAGCTTTCTTT. The chain combines TRBV5-1 with TRBJ1-1; no firm D call. The germline V gene encodes CDR1 SGHRS and CDR2 YFSETQ. Trimming removed 2 bases from V and 0 bases from J, with 5 bases in between. CDR3 length: 13 amino acids.